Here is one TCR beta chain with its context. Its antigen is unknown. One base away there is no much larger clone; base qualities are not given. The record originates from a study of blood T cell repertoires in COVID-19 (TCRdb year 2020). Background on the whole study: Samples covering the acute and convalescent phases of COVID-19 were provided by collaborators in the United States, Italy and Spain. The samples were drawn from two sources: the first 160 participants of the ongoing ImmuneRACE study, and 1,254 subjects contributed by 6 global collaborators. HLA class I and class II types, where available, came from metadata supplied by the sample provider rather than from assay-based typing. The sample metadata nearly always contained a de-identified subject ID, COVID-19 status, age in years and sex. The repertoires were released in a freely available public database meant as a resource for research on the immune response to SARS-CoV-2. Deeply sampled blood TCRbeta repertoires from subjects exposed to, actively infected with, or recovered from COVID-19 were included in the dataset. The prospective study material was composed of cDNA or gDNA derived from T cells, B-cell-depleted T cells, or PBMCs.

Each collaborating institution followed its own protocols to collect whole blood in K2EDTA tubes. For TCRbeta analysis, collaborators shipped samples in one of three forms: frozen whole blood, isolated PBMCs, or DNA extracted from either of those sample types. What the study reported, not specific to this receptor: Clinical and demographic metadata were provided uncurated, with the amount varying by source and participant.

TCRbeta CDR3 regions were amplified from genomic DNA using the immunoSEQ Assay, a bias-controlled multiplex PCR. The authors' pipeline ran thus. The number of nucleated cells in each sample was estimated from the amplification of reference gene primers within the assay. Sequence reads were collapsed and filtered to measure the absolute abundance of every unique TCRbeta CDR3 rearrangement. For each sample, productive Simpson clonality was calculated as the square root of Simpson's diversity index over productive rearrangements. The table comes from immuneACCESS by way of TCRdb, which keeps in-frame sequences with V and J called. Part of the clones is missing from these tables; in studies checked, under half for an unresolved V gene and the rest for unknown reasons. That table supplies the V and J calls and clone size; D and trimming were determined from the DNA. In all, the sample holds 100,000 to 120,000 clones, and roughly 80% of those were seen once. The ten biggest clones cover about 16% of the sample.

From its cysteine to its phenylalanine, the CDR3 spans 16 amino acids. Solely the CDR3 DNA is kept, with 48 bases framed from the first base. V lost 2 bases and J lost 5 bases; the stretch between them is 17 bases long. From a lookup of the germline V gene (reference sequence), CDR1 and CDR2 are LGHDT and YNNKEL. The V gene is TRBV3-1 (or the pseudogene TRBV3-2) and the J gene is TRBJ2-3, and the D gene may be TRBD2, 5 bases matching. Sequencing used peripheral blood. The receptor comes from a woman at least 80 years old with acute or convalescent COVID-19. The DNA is TGTGCCAGCAGCCAACAGTTCCAGGTTGAGGGAGATACGCAGTATTTT. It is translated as CASSQQFQVEGDTQYF.